This TCR beta chain was recorded in a study of T cell responses to AZD1222 COVID-19 vaccine. Generated by immunoSEQ multiplex PCR, the TCRdb table keeps only in-frame clones and is missing some. The repertoire holds approximately 130,000 clones, with over 85% as singletons. The V and J ends lost 1 base and 2 bases respectively, with 13 bases between them. The germline gives CDR1 LNHNV, CDR2 YYDKDF (reference sequence). The CDR3 sequence is 16 residues long. Points on this clone: Its antigen is unidentified.

General study points: Two AZD1222 administrations were followed by greater Spike-specific TCR breadth and depth. Of spike-specific TCRs, nearly half reportedly target regions left unmutated in variants. Females outnumbered males among donors, who were mostly white British; clonal diversity was possibly underestimated.

This specimen consisted of peripheral blood, obtained on day 0 of AZD1222 vaccination. This receptor was taken from an adult in good health. The chain is built from TRBV15 and TRBJ2-3; D perhaps matches TRBD2 (6 bases). CDR3 nucleotide sequence: TGTGCCACCAGCAGAGCTGGAGGGATCTACACAGATACGCAGTATTTT. Protein product: CATSRAGGIYTDTQYF.